Listed below are T cell receptor beta chains from one sample, sequenced in a study of blood T cells in healthy people across ages. Via MiXCR, TCRdb re-called the 5' RACE reads, giving one row per CDR3 protein. The sample lists about 1.4 million distinct CDR3 sequences, approximately 59% occurring once. The specimen sequenced was blood. These TCRs come from a man aged 18-30 years in good health. CDR3s include the opening cysteine and the closing phenylalanine or tryptophan. D genes are given only for firm matches. A clone size is listed for some rows: how often the clone was seen (once, few, many), or a class if it is expanded.

d_call	j_call	v_call	clone_size	cdr3_nt	cdr3_aa
.	TRBJ2-7	TRBV10-3	few	TGTGCCATCAGTGGTCAGGGGAACGAGCAGTACTTC	CAISGQGNEQYF
.	TRBJ2-3	TRBV24-1	few	TGTGCCACCAGTGATTTTTGGAGGGGTGAAGATACGCAGTATTTT	CATSDFWRGEDTQYF
TRBD2	TRBJ2-3	TRBV4-1	.	TGCGCCAGCAGCCAAGATACGGCGGGGGGGCCCAATACGCAGTATTTT	CASSQDTAGGPNTQYF
.	TRBJ1-2	TRBV27	.	TGTGCCAGCAGTTTATCGAAGGGGAACACCTATGGCTACACCTTC	CASSLSKGNTYGYTF
.	TRBJ2-2	TRBV10-1	.	TGCGCCAGCAGTGAGCTGCGGGGCGGCACCGGGGAGCTGTTTTTT	CASSELRGGTGELFF
.	TRBJ2-7	TRBV7-9	many	TGTGCCAGCAGCTTAGGCGTCACCTCCTACGAGCAGTACTTC	CASSLGVTSYEQYF
TRBD1	TRBJ2-7	TRBV5-6	.	TGTGCCAGCAGCTTGTTCGACAGGGGGCTTTCCTACGAGCAGTACTTC	CASSLFDRGLSYEQYF
TRBD1	TRBJ2-5	TRBV6-6	.	TGTGCCAGCAGTTACCGGGACAGTCAAGAGACCCAGTACTTC	CASSYRDSQETQYF
TRBD2	TRBJ2-1	TRBV6-5	.	TGTGCCAGCAGCCCACTAGCGGCAGACAATGAGCAGTTCTTC	CASSPLAADNEQFF
.	TRBJ1-1	TRBV24-1	.	TGTGCCACCAGTCTTGAAAACAGGAGAGGGATGAACACTGAAGCTTTCTTT	CATSLENRRGMNTEAFF
.	TRBJ2-1	TRBV12-3/TRBV12-4	.	TGTGCCAGCAAAGGGGCGGTTGAGCAGTTCTTC	CASKGAVEQFF
TRBD1	TRBJ1-2	TRBV25-1	.	TGTGCCAGCAGGGGAGACAGGGGAGGCGGCTACACCTTC	CASRGDRGGGYTF
.	TRBJ2-7	TRBV7-2	.	TGTGCCAGCAGCCCAGAAGTGGGGGGCCTTTCCTACGAGCAGTACTTC	CASSPEVGGLSYEQYF
.	TRBJ1-1	TRBV3-1	.	TGTGCCAGCAGCCAAGGGGCCAAAAACACTGAAGCTTTCTTT	CASSQGAKNTEAFF
TRBD2	TRBJ2-7	TRBV12-5	.	TGTGCTAGTGGTTTCCTAGCGGGAGGGCCTTACGAGCAGTACTTC	CASGFLAGGPYEQYF
TRBD2	TRBJ2-4	TRBV2	.	TGTGCCAGCGGTACCGGGACTAGCGGGTACCTGGTACAAAACATTCAGTACTTC	CASGTGTSGYLVQNIQYF
.	TRBJ2-1	TRBV27	.	TGTGCCAGCAACACCCAGTCCAATGAGCAGTTCTTC	CASNTQSNEQFF
.	TRBJ1-5	TRBV6-6	.	TGTGCCAGCAGTTATTCTGTAGGAAGGGTCAATCAGCCCCAGCATTTT	CASSYSVGRVNQPQHF
.	TRBJ1-2	TRBV25-1	.	TGTGCCAGCAGTGACGGAGGTGTAGGGTTCGGGTACACCTTC	CASSDGGVGFGYTF
.	TRBJ2-3	TRBV7-8	.	TGTGCCAGCAGCCACACCCAGGGCACAGATACGCAGTATTTT	CASSHTQGTDTQYF
.	TRBJ1-6	TRBV20-1	.	TGCAGTGCTAGAGCCCCGACGTCCTATAATTCACCCCTCCACTTT	CSARAPTSYNSPLHF
TRBD2	TRBJ2-4	TRBV6-2/TRBV6-3	.	TGTGCCAGCAGTTACTCGTTTGAGCGGGAGAGTAGGAACATTCAGTACTTC	CASSYSFERESRNIQYF
TRBD2	TRBJ2-2	TRBV7-9	.	TGTGCCAGCAGCTTAACTAGCGGGGGATACACCGGGGAGCTGTTTTTT	CASSLTSGGYTGELFF
.	TRBJ1-1	TRBV5-5	once	TGTGCCAGCAGCTACTACGAGGTGGGCGGGACTGAAGCTTTCTTT	CASSYYEVGGTEAFF
.	TRBJ2-7	TRBV7-9	.	TGTGCCAGCAGCCACCAGGGGACGGAGAACCACGAGCAGTACTTC	CASSHQGTENHEQYF
TRBD1	TRBJ1-2	TRBV20-1	few	TGCAGTGCTAGTACCACTCGCGGACAGGCCTTTGGGGTCACCTTC	CSASTTRGQAFGVTF
.	TRBJ2-7	TRBV11-2	.	TGTGCCAGCAGCTTAGGTATTCGCAAGTCCGACGAGCAGTACTTC	CASSLGIRKSDEQYF
TRBD2	TRBJ2-3	TRBV3-1	.	TGTGCCAGCAGCCAAGATACTAGCGGGGGAAGCACAGATACGCAGTATTTT	CASSQDTSGGSTDTQYF
.	TRBJ2-2	TRBV5-1	.	TGCGCCAGCAGCGGGGGTCGCGGAGCCGCGAACACCGGGGAGCTGTTTTTT	CASSGGRGAANTGELFF
.	TRBJ1-1	TRBV20-1	.	TGCAGTGCTAGTTCGGGTAACACTGAAGCTTTCTTT	CSASSGNTEAFF
TRBD1	TRBJ1-2	TRBV4-3	.	TGCGCCAGCAGCCACAATACAGGGGAAGGCTACACCTTC	CASSHNTGEGYTF
.	TRBJ2-7	TRBV20-1	.	TGCAGTGCACCAGCGAACTACGAGCAGTACTTC	CSAPANYEQYF
.	TRBJ2-5	TRBV7-2	few	TGTGCCAGCAGCCGCACGCAGGGGTCGGAAAAGACCCAGTACTTC	CASSRTQGSEKTQYF
.	TRBJ1-4	TRBV6-5	few	TGTGCCAGCAGTTACTCGGTCCTCGGACCGTCGAATGAAAAACTGTTTTTT	CASSYSVLGPSNEKLFF
.	TRBJ2-4	TRBV5-1	.	TGCGCCAGCAGCCCCTCCCCACCAGCCAAAAACATTCAGTACTTC	CASSPSPPAKNIQYF
TRBD2	TRBJ2-1	TRBV20-1	.	TGCAGTGCTAGCCAAGGACTAGCGGCCAATGAGCAGTTCTTC	CSASQGLAANEQFF
.	TRBJ2-3	TRBV5-1	many	TGTGCCAGCAGTTTAGGGGATACGCAGTATTTT	CASSLGDTQYF
TRBD2	TRBJ2-3	TRBV4-3	.	TGCGCCAGCAGCCAAGACCAGCGGGGACCAGGAGATACGCAGTATTTT	CASSQDQRGPGDTQYF
.	TRBJ1-2	TRBV20-1	.	TGCAGTGCTAGAGATTCGCAAGGCTACACCTTC	CSARDSQGYTF
.	TRBJ2-2	TRBV29-1	.	TGCAGCGTTGACAGTTTCACCGGGGAGCTGTTTTTT	CSVDSFTGELFF
TRBD2	TRBJ2-7	TRBV2	.	TGTGCCAGCAGTCAAAGCGGGAGTCTGGACGAGCAGTACTTC	CASSQSGSLDEQYF
.	TRBJ2-6	TRBV3-1	few	TGTGCCAGCAGCCACGACTCTGGGGCCAACGTCCTGACTTTC	CASSHDSGANVLTF
TRBD2	TRBJ2-5	TRBV18	few	TGTGCCAGCTCACCAGCTAGCGGAGAGACCCAGTACTTC	CASSPASGETQYF
TRBD1	TRBJ2-7	TRBV3-1	.	TGTGCCAGCAGCCAAGGGCAGGGGGATTTATACGAGCAGTACTTC	CASSQGQGDLYEQYF
TRBD1	TRBJ1-2	TRBV12-3/TRBV12-4	.	TGTGCCAGCAGTCCCGGACAGGGTAGTCGCGGCTACACCTTC	CASSPGQGSRGYTF
.	TRBJ1-5	TRBV6-2/TRBV6-3	.	TGTGCCAGCGGCGGCCTCCGGACGGGTAATCAGCCCCAGCATTTT	CASGGLRTGNQPQHF
TRBD2	TRBJ2-1	TRBV5-1	.	TGCGCCAGCAGCTTGGGTCGGGGGGACTACAATGAGCAGTTCTTC	CASSLGRGDYNEQFF
TRBD1	TRBJ1-2	TRBV27	once	TGTGCCAGCAGTTTCAGGGGGCGCGACTATGGCTACACCTTC	CASSFRGRDYGYTF
.	TRBJ2-7	TRBV4-1	.	TGCGCCAGCAGCCAAGATGCGGCAGGGCTTTCCTACGAGCAGTACTTC	CASSQDAAGLSYEQYF
.	TRBJ1-1	TRBV3-1	.	TGTGCCAGCAGCAATAGACAGAGGAACACTGAAGCTTTCTTT	CASSNRQRNTEAFF
TRBD2	TRBJ2-5	TRBV28	.	TGTGCCAGCTGGGAGGGCAACCAAGAGACCCAGTACTTC	CASWEGNQETQYF